This T cell receptor (beta chain) was sequenced for a study of shared clonotypes between healthy human individuals. Study-wide context: Each donor's CD8 memory used one plate, CD8 naive two, each CD4 subset three.

To note about this clone: Other DNA sequences in this specimen translate into the identical CDR3.

Free of recent acute infections or vaccinations, the donors were healthy HIV-negative adults. The assay was immunoSEQ multiplex PCR, and TCRdb's table has in-frame clones only and misses some. Among about 2.4 million clones, more than 80% were seen once, and the ten largest hold around 0.14%. Germline values: CDR1 MNHEY, CDR2 SVGAGI. The CDR3 extends over 13 amino acids. V dropped 2 bases and J dropped 5 bases, with 6 bases sitting between them. The receptor was isolated from a man between 18 and 29 years old in good health. This chain joins TRBV6-5 and TRBJ2-2; D is uncertain. Sequencing was done on a sample of naive CD4+ T cells sorted from blood. Subset described: CD45RA+ positively selected. The CDR3 here is CASSYPGTGELFF. The CDR3 bases are TGTGCCAGCAGTTACCCCGGAACCGGGGAGCTGTTTTTT.